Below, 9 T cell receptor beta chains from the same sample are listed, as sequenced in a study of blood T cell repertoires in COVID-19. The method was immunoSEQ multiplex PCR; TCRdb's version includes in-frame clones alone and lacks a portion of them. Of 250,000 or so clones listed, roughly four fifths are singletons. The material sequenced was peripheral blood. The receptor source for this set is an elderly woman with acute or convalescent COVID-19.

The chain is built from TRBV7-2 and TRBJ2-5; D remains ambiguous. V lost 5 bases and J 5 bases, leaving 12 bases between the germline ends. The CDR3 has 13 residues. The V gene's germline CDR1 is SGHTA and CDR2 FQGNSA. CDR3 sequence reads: CASSALVAETQYF. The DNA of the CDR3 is TGTGCCAGCAGCGCCCTAGTGGCGGAGACCCAGTACTTC.

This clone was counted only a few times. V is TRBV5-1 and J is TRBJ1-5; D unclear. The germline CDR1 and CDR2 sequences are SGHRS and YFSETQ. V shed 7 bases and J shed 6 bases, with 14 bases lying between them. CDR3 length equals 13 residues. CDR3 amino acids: CASGAWRSQPQHF. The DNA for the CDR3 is TGCGCCAGCGGAGCTTGGCGAAGTCAGCCCCAGCATTTT.

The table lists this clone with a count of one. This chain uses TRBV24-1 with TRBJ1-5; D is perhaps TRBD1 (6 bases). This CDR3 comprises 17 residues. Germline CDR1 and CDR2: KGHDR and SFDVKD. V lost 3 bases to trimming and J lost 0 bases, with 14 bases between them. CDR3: CATSDGKRGFSNQPQHF. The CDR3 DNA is TGTGCCACCAGTGATGGGAAAAGGGGGTTTAGCAATCAGCCCCAGCATTTT.

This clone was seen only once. CDR3 sequence: CASSLVSGVSDEQYF. Here the CDR3 DNA reads TGCGCCAGCAGCTTGGTTAGCGGGGTGTCGGACGAGCAGTACTTC. This chain connects TRBV5-1 to TRBJ2-7, with 8 bases identical to TRBD2. Germline V gives CDR1 SGHRS, CDR2 YFSETQ. V lost 0 bases, J lost 5 bases, and 7 bases stayed unmatched. The CDR3 has 15 amino acids.

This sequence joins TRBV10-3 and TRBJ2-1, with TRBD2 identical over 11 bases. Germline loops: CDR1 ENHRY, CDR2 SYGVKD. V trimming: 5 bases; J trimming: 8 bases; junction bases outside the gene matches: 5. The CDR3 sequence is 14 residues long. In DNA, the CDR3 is TGTGCCATCAGTACTAGCGGGAGTCATGATGAGCAGTTCTTC. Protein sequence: CAISTSGSHDEQFF.

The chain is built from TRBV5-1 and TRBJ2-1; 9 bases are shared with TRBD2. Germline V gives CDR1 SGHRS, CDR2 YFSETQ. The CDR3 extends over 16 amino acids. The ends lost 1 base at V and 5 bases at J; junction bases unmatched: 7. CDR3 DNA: TGCGCCAGCAGCTTGATGATCGCTAGCGGGGACAATGAGCAGTTCTTC. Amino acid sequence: CASSLMIASGDNEQFF.

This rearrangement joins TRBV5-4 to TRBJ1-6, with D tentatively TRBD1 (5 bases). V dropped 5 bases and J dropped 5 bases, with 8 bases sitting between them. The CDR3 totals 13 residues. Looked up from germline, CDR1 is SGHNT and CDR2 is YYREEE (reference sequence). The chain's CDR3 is CASRGGNNSPLHF. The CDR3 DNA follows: TGTGCCAGCAGGGGGGGGAATAATTCACCCCTCCACTTT.

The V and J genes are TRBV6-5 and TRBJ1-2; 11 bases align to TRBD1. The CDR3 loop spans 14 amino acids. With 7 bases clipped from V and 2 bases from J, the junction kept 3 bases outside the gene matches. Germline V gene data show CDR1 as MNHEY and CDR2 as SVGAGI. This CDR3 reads CASKRTGGNYGYTF. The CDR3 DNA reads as TGTGCCAGCAAACGGACAGGGGGCAACTATGGCTACACCTTC.

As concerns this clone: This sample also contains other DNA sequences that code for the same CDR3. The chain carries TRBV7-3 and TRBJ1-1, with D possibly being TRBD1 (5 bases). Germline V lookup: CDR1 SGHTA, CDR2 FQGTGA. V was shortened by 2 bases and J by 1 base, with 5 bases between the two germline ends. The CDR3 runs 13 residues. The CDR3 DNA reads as TGTGCCAGCAGCTTACAGGGGAACACTGAAGCTTTCTTT. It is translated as CASSLQGNTEAFF.